The sequence of this T cell receptor beta chain was determined in a study of blood T cell repertoires in COVID-19. Study details: COVID-19 samples, acute and convalescent, were from the United States, Italy and Spain. PBMCs, B-cell-depleted T cells, or T cells provided the cDNA or gDNA that made up the material.

The CDR3 runs to 15 residues. Germline V gene sequence: CDR1 LGHDT, CDR2 YNNKEL (reference sequence). V was clipped by 5 bases and J by 6 bases; unmatched bases: 6. In this sample, this clone turned up once. Original analysis: How many nucleated cells were present was estimated from reference gene primer amplification. Here immunoSEQ multiplex PCR was the method, and the copy in TCRdb shows in-frame clones only, minus some. D and trimming come from the DNA, and the V and J calls and clone size come from that table. The profile shows tens of thousands of clones, 85% to 90% of them singletons. The rearrangement joins TRBV3-1 (or the pseudogene TRBV3-2) to TRBJ2-2; TRBD2 matches at 10 bases. The clonotype was recovered from a human donor with active COVID-19. The donor label of this sample is uncertain. Material for sequencing was peripheral blood. This CDR3 reads CASSFQRGGSGELFF. In DNA, the CDR3 is TGTGCCAGCAGCTTTCAGCGGGGGGGGTCCGGGGAGCTGTTTTTT.